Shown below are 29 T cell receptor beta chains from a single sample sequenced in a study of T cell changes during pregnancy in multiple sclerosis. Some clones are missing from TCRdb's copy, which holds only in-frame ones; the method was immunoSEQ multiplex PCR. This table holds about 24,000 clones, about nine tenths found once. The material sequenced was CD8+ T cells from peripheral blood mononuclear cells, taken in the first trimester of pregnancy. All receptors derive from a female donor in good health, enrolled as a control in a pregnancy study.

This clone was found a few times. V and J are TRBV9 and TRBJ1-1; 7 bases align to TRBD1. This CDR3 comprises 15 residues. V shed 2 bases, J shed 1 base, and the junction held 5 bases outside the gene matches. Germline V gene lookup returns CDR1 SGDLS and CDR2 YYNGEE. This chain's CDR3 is CASSVYRGSNTEAFF. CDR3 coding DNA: TGTGCCAGCAGCGTGTACAGGGGTTCGAACACTGAAGCTTTCTTT.

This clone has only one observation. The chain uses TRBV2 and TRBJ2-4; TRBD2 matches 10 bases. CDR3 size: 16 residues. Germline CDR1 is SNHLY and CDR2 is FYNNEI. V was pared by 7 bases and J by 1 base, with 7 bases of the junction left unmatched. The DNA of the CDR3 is TGTGCCAGCAACGAGCGGGGGGGGTTGGCCAAAAACATTCAGTACTTC. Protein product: CASNERGGLAKNIQYF.

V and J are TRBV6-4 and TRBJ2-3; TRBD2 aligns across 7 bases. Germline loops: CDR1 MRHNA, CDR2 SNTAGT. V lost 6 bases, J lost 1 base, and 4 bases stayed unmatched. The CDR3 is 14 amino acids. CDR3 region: CASSQSGGTDTQYF. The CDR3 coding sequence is TGTGCCAGCAGCCAAAGCGGGGGCACAGATACGCAGTATTTT.

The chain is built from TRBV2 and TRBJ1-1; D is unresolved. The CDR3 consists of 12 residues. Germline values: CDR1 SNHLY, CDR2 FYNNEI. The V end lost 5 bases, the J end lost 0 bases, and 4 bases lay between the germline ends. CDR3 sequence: CASSLLNTEAFF. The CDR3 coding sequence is TGTGCCAGCAGTCTTCTGAACACTGAAGCTTTCTTT.

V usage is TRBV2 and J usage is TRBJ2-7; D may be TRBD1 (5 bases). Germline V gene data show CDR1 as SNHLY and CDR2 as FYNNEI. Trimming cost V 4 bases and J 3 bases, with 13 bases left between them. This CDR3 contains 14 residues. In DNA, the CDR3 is TGTGCCAGCAGTGGTTCAGGGTCCTACTACGAGCAGTACTTC. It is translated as CASSGSGSYYEQYF.

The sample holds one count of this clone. The CDR3 region is CASSSGHEGTGTGGYGYTF. The CDR3 DNA is TGTGCCAGCAGTTCCGGGCACGAGGGAACCGGGACAGGGGGCTATGGCTACACCTTC. The chain carries TRBV27 and TRBJ1-2; 11 bases are shared with TRBD1. The CDR3 is 19 amino acids. With V trimmed by 4 bases and J by 4 bases, 17 bases remained unmatched. Germline V gene data show CDR1 as MNHEY and CDR2 as SMNVEV (reference sequence).

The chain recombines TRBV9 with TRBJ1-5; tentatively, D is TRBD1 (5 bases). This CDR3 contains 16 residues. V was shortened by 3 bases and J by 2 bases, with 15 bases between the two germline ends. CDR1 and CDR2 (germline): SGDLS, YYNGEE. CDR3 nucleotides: TGTGCCAGCAGCGAGGGGCCAGGGTCGGGCAATCAGCCCCAGCATTTT. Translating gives CASSEGPGSGNQPQHF.

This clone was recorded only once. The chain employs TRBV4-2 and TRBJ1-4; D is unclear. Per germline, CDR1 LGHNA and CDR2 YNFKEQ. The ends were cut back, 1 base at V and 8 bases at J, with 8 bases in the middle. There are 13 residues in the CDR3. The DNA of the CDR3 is TGTGCCAGCAGCCAAGGAGTAGAGGAAAAACTGTTTTTT. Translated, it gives CASSQGVEEKLFF.

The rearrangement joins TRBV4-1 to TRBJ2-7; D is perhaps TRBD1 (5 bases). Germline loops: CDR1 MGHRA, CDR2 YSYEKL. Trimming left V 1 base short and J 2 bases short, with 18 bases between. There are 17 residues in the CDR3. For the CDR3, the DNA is TGCGCCAGCAGCCAAGTCGCGCAGGGTGTAGGAACCTACGAGCAGTACTTC. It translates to CASSQVAQGVGTYEQYF.

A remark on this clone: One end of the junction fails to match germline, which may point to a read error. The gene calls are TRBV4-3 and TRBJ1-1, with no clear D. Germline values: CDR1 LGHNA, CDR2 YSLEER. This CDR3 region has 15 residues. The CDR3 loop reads CASRAALAANTEAFF. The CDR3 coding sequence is TGCGCGAGCAGAGCGGCGTTAGCGGCGAACACTGAAGCTTTCTTT.

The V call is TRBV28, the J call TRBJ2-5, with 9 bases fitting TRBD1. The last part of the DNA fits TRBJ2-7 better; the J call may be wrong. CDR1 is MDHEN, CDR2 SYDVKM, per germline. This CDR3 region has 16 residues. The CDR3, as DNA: TGTGCCAGCAGCAACTTCCCGGGACAGGGCTTCTACGAGCAGTACTTC. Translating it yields CASSNFPGQGFYEQYF.

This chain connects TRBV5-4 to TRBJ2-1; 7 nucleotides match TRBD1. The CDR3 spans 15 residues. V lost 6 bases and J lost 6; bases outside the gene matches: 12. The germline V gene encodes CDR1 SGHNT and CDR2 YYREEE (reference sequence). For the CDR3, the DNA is TGTGCCAGCAACCCTGACAGGGACAGTATCAATGAGCAGTTCTTC. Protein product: CASNPDRDSINEQFF.

CDR3 nucleotides: TGTGCCAGAAGATCTACCAGGGGGGTCACAGATACGCAGTATTTT. Residues: CARRSTRGVTDTQYF. The chain employs TRBV5-3 and TRBJ2-3, with D tentatively TRBD1 (7 bases). TRBV5-3 carries the ORF label, with uncertain function. The CDR3 is 15 residues long. Trimming stripped 5 bases from V and 2 bases from J, with 15 bases between.

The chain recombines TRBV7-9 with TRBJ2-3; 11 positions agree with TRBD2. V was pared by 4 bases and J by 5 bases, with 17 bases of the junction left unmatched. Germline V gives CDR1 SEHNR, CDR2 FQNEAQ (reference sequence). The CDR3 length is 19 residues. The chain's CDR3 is CASSSGFHFLAGGGDTQYF. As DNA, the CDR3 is TGTGCCAGCAGCTCCGGCTTCCATTTTCTAGCGGGGGGAGGAGATACGCAGTATTTT. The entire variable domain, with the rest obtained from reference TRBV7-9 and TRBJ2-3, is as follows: DTGVSQNPRHKITKRGQNVTFRCDPISEHNRLYWYRQTLGQGPEFLTYFQNEAQLEKSRLLSDRFSAERPKGSFSTLEIQRTEQGDSAMYLCASSSGFHFLAGGGDTQYFGPGTRLTVL.

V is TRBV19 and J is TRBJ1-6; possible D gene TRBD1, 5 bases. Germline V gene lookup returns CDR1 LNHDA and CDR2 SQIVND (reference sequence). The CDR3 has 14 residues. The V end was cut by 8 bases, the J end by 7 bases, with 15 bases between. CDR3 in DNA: TGTGCCAGTCGGTCAGGGCAGGTGAATTCACCCCTCCACTTT. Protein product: CASRSGQVNSPLHF.

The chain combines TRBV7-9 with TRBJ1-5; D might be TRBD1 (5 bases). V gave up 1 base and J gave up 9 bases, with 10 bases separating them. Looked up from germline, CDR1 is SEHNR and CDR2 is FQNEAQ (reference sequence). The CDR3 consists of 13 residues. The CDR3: CASSLGTSWPQHF. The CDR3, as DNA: TGTGCCAGCAGCTTAGGGACATCCTGGCCCCAGCATTTT. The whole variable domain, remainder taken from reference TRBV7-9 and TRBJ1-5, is DTGVSQNPRHKITKRGQNVTFRCDPISEHNRLYWYRQTLGQGPEFLTYFQNEAQLEKSRLLSDRFSAERPKGSFSTLEIQRTEQGDSAMYLCASSLGTSWPQHFGDGTRLSIL.

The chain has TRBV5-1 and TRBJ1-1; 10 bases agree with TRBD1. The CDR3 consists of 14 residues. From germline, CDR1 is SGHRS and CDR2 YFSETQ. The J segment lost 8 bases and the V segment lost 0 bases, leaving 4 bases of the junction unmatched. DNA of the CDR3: TGCGCCAGCAGCTTGGGGGGACAGGGGACGGAAGCTTTCTTT. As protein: CASSLGGQGTEAFF. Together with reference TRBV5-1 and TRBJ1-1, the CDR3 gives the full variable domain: KAGVTQTPRYLIKTRGQQVTLSCSPISGHRSVSWYQQTPGQGLQFLFEYFSETQRNKGNFPGRFSGRQFSNSRSEMNVSTLELGDSALYLCASSLGGQGTEAFFGQGTRLTVV.

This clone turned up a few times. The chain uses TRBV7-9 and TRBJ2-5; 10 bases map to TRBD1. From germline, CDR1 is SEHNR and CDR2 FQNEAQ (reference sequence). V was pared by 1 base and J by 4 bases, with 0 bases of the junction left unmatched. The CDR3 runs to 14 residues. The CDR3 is CASSLGQGAETQYF. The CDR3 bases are TGTGCCAGCAGCTTAGGACAGGGGGCAGAGACCCAGTACTTC.

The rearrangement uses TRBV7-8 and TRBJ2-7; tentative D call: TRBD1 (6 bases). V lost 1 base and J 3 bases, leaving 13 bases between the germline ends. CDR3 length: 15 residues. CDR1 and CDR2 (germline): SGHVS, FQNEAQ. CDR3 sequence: CASSLGQGKFYEQYF. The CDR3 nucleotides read TGTGCCAGCAGCTTAGGGCAGGGGAAGTTCTACGAGCAGTACTTC. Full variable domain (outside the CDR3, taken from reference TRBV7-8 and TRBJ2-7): GAGVSQSPRYKVAKRGQDVALRCDPISGHVSLFWYQQALGQGPEFLTYFQNEAQLDKSGLPSDRFFAERPEGSVSTLKIQRTQQEDSAVYLCASSLGQGKFYEQYFGPGTRLTVT.

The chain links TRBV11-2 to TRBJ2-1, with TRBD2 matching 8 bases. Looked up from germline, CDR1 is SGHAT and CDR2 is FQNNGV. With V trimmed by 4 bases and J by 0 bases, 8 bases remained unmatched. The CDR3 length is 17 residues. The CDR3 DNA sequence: TGTGCCAGCAGCTCCCTCGGGGGGGCTAGCTCCTACAATGAGCAGTTCTTC. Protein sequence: CASSSLGGASSYNEQFF.

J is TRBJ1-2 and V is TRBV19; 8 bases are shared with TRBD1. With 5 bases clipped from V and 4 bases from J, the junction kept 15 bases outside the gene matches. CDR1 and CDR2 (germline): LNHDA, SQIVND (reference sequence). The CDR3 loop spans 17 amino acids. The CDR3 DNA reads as TGTGCCAGTAGTCCACTCCATCGGACAGGGATCAGCTATGGCTACACCTTC. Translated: CASSPLHRTGISYGYTF.

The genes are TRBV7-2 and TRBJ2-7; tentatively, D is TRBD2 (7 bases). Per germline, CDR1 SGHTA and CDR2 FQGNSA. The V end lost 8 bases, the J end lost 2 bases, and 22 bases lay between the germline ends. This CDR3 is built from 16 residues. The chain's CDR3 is CASADPAGASPYEQYF. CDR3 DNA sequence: TGTGCCAGCGCCGACCCGGCGGGGGCCTCACCCTACGAGCAGTACTTC. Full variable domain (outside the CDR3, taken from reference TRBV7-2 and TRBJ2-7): GAGVSQSPSNKVTEKGKDVELRCDPISGHTALYWYRQSLGQGLEFLIYFQGNSAPDKSGLPSDRFSAERTGGSVSTLTIQRTQQEDSAVYLCASADPAGASPYEQYFGPGTRLTVT.

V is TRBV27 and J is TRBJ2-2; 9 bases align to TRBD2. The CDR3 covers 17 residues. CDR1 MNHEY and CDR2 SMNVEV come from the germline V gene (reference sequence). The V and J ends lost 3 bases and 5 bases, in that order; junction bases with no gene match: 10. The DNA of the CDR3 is TGTGCCAGCAGTTTCCTCGGGATAGCGGGGGTTACCGGGGAGCTGTTTTTT. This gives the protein CASSFLGIAGVTGELFF.

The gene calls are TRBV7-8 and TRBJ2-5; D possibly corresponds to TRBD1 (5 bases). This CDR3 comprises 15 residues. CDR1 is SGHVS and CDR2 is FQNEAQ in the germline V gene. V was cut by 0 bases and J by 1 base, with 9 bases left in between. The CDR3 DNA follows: TGTGCCAGCAGCTTAGCGTCAGGGTTCCAAGAGACCCAGTACTTC. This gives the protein CASSLASGFQETQYF.

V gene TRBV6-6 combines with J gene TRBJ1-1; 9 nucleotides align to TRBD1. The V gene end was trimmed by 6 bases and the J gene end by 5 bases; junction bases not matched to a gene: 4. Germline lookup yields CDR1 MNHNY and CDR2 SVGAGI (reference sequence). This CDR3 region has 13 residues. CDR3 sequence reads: CASSMTGGTEAFF. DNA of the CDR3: TGTGCCAGCAGCATGACAGGGGGGACTGAAGCTTTCTTT.

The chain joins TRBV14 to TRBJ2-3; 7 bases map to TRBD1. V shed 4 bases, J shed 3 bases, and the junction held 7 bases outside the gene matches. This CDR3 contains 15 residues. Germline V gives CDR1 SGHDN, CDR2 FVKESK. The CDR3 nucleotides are TGTGCCAGCAGCCCCTACAGGGGAATGACAGATACGCAGTATTTT. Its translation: CASSPYRGMTDTQYF.

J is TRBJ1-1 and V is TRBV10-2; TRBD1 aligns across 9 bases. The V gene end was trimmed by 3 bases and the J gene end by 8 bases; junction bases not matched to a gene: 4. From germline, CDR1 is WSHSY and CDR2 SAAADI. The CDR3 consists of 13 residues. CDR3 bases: TGCGCCAGCAGTGAACCGGGACAGGGAGAAGCTTTCTTT. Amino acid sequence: CASSEPGQGEAFF.

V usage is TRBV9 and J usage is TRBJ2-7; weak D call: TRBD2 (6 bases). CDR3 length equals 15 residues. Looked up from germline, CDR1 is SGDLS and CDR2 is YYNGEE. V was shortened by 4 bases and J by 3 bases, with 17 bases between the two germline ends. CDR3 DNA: TGTGCCAGCAGCTCCGGCGGGGACGCCGGCTACGAGCAGTACTTC. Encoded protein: CASSSGGDAGYEQYF.

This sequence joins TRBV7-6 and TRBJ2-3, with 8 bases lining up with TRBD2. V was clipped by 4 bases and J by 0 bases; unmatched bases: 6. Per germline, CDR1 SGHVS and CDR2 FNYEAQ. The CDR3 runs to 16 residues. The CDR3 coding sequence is TGTGCCAGCAGCTCCGGAACGGGGGGGAGCACAGATACGCAGTATTTT. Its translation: CASSSGTGGSTDTQYF.